Listed below are T cell receptor beta chains from one sample, sequenced in a study of shared clonotypes between healthy human individuals. Sequencing used immunoSEQ multiplex PCR; TCRdb keeps in-frame clones, though not all of them. The sample shows 170,000 or so clones, approximately 62% of them seen only once. Material for sequencing was memory CD4+ T cells sorted from blood. These TCRs come from a man between 25 and 39 years old in good health. Both conserved end residues are part of each CDR3. Each record gives: clone size, D gene, V gene, J gene, CDR3 protein, CDR3 DNA. The D gene is left open where the match is weak. Clone size is not always given. Where it is, it says once, few, many or a class for expanded clones.

.,TRBD1,TRBV10-3,TRBJ2-4,CAISKGQGANIQYF,TGTGCCATCAGCAAGGGACAGGGGGCAAACATTCAGTACTTC
.,TRBD2,TRBV2,TRBJ2-2,CASSGLAGGELFF,TGTGCCAGCTCGGGACTAGCGGGCGGGGAGCTGTTTTTT
few,TRBD2,TRBV2,TRBJ2-1,CASSEALQASGRQFF,TGTGCCAGCAGTGAAGCGCTTCAGGCTAGCGGGAGACAGTTCTTC
.,.,TRBV6-1,TRBJ2-7,CASKGLTPEQYF,TGTGCCAGCAAGGGACTTACCCCCGAGCAGTACTTC
few,.,TRBV5-4,TRBJ1-1,CASSPQGTVNTEAFF,TGTGCCAGCAGTCCACAGGGTACCGTGAACACTGAAGCTTTCTTT
few,.,TRBV5-1,TRBJ2-1,CASSSGRKAGEQFF,TGCGCCAGCAGCTCGGGACGAAAAGCGGGTGAGCAGTTCTTC
.,.,TRBV5-1,TRBJ1-3,CASSFLGAPSGNTIYF,TGCGCCAGCAGCTTCTTGGGGGCGCCATCTGGAAACACCATATATTTT
.,TRBD2,TRBV7-8,TRBJ2-7,CASSLWDYSYEQYF,TGTGCCAGCAGCTTATGGGACTACTCCTACGAGCAGTACTTC
.,.,TRBV6-5,TRBJ2-7,CASSLGETREQYF,TGTGCCAGCAGTTTAGGGGAAACTCGCGAGCAGTACTTC
.,.,TRBV27,TRBJ1-1,CASSKRGGKMNTEAFF,TGTGCCAGCAGCAAGAGAGGGGGGAAAATGAACACTGAAGCTTTCTTT
.,.,TRBV7-9,TRBJ1-5,CASGNRFNQHF,TGTGCCAGCGGTAATCGGTTCAACCAGCATTTT
.,.,TRBV11-3,TRBJ2-3,CASSLGDTQYF,TGTGCCAGCAGCTTAGGGGATACGCAGTATTTT
.,TRBD2,TRBV7-2,TRBJ2-3,CASSLRSAGATDTQYF,TGTGCCAGCAGCTTGCGGTCTGCGGGAGCTACAGATACGCAGTATTTT
.,TRBD1,TRBV4-1,TRBJ1-1,CASSQRGQGALTEAFF,TGCGCCAGCAGCCAGAGGGGACAGGGAGCGCTAACTGAAGCTTTCTTT
.,TRBD2,TRBV7-9,TRBJ2-5,CASSLAGTSGIGPDGTQYF,TGTGCCAGCAGCTTAGCAGGGACTAGCGGGATAGGCCCGGACGGGACCCAGTACTTC
.,.,TRBV5-4,TRBJ2-3,CASSPSGLRSDTQYF,TGTGCCAGCAGCCCAAGCGGGTTACGGTCAGATACGCAGTATTTT
few,.,TRBV7-2,TRBJ2-7,CASSLLVREQYF,TGTGCCAGCAGCTTACTGGTACGGGAGCAGTACTTC
.,.,TRBV30,TRBJ2-7,CAWSRTDDEQYF,TGTGCCTGGTCCCGGACGGACGACGAGCAGTACTTC
few,.,TRBV5-4,TRBJ2-3,CASSPRADITDTQYF,TGTGCCAGCAGCCCACGAGCGGATATCACAGATACGCAGTATTTT
.,TRBD2,TRBV11-3,TRBJ2-7,CASSLYAGGSYEQYF,TGTGCCAGCAGCTTATATGCGGGAGGTTCCTACGAGCAGTACTTC
.,.,TRBV6-5,TRBJ2-3,CASSLQGSRYF,TGTGCCAGCAGTTTGCAGGGCTCACGGTATTTT
.,.,TRBV9,TRBJ2-1,CASSATTTFNEQFF,TGTGCCAGCAGCGCAACGACGACCTTCAATGAGCAGTTCTTC
.,.,TRBV19,TRBJ2-7,CASSIGGSGFYEQYF,TGTGCCAGTAGTATAGGGGGGTCGGGTTTCTACGAGCAGTACTTC
few,.,TRBV19,TRBJ1-5,CASVQGGPGTWPQHF,TGTGCCAGTGTCCAGGGCGGTCCAGGGACTTGGCCCCAGCATTTT
.,TRBD1,TRBV5-4,TRBJ1-2,CASSWTGGNYGYTF,TGTGCCAGCAGCTGGACAGGGGGCAATTATGGCTACACCTTC
few,TRBD2,TRBV9,TRBJ2-7,CASSVEGLAGTEQYF,TGTGCCAGCAGCGTAGAAGGACTAGCGGGGACCGAGCAGTACTTC
.,.,TRBV6-6,TRBJ2-7,CASSLKGPYEQYF,TGTGCCAGCAGTCTAAAGGGGCCCTACGAGCAGTACTTC
.,TRBD1,TRBV18,TRBJ1-4,CASSRDPGQGAEKLFF,TGTGCCAGCTCTCGGGACCCGGGACAGGGGGCTGAAAAACTGTTTTTT
few,TRBD2,TRBV5-1,TRBJ2-5,CASSATSGQETQYF,TGCGCCAGCAGCGCCACTAGCGGACAAGAGACCCAGTACTTC
.,.,TRBV27,TRBJ2-1,CASTARRGNEQFF,TGTGCCAGCACAGCGCGACGGGGGAATGAGCAGTTCTTC
.,.,TRBV5-7,TRBJ2-6,CASTIHLRTKSGQRPDF,TGTGCCAGCACCATACATTTGCGTACAAAGTCGGGCCAACGTCCTGACTTC
.,.,TRBV11-3,TRBJ2-7,CASSLDLHSKSYEQYF,TGTGCCAGCAGCTTAGATCTCCACTCCAAATCCTACGAGCAGTACTTC
.,TRBD1,TRBV7-2,TRBJ1-4,CASSLGQGAEKLFF,TGTGCCAGCAGCTTAGGGCAGGGGGCTGAAAAACTGTTTTTT
.,.,TRBV7-2,TRBJ2-2,CASSRDRVYTGELFF,TGTGCCAGCAGCCGGGACCGGGTCTACACCGGGGAGCTGTTTTTT
.,.,TRBV30,TRBJ1-3,CAWNGGNTIYF,TGTGCCTGGAACGGAGGAAACACCATATATTTT
.,.,TRBV2,TRBJ2-7,CASNGVGSYEQYF,TGTGCCAGCAATGGGGTAGGCTCCTACGAGCAGTACTTC
.,.,TRBV5-8,TRBJ1-2,CASSLARGGLGYTF,TGTGCCAGCAGCCTGGCCCGTGGGGGTTTGGGCTACACCTTC
.,.,TRBV7-9,TRBJ2-3,CASSFPGSTDTQYF,TGTGCCAGCAGCTTTCCGGGAAGCACAGATACGCAGTATTTT
.,.,TRBV6-1,TRBJ2-2,CASRDYSGELFF,TGTGCCAGCAGGGACTACTCCGGGGAGCTGTTTTTT
once,.,TRBV27,TRBJ2-1,CASSGVGTPYNEQFF,TGTGCCAGCAGTGGGGTAGGGACACCGTACAATGAGCAGTTCTTC
.,.,TRBV18,TRBJ2-1,CASSPPIRGDYNEQFF,TGTGCCAGCTCACCACCGATAAGGGGGGACTACAATGAGCAGTTCTTC
.,TRBD2,TRBV27,TRBJ2-5,CASSLRLAGETQYF,TGTGCCAGCAGTCTACGACTAGCGGGAGAGACCCAGTACTTC
.,.,TRBV25-1,TRBJ2-2,CASSDIQGIITGELFF,TGTGCCAGCAGTGATATCCAGGGGATCATCACCGGGGAGCTGTTTTTT
.,TRBD2,TRBV28,TRBJ2-7,CASSSSGRGGEQYF,TGTGCCAGCAGTTCGAGCGGGAGAGGAGGCGAGCAGTACTTC
.,.,TRBV11-3,TRBJ2-5,CASSLGTQETQYF,TGTGCCAGCAGCTTAGGGACCCAAGAGACCCAGTACTTC
few,TRBD1,TRBV5-1,TRBJ2-5,CASTHGDRGSQETQYF,TGCGCCAGCACGCACGGCGACAGGGGGAGCCAAGAGACCCAGTACTTC
.,.,TRBV7-9,TRBJ1-3,CASSKHPPGAGGNTIYF,TGTGCCAGCAGCAAACATCCCCCGGGGGCCGGAGGAAACACCATATATTTT
.,.,TRBV27,TRBJ2-3,CASSLLRWDTQYF,TGTGCCAGCAGTTTATTAAGATGGGATACGCAGTATTTT
once,TRBD1,TRBV18,TRBJ1-2,CASSPDREDGYTF,TGTGCCAGCTCACCCGACAGGGAGGATGGCTACACCTTC
.,TRBD1,TRBV5-4,TRBJ2-3,CASRQDRASDTQYF,TGTGCCAGCCGCCAGGACAGGGCATCAGATACGCAGTATTTT
.,.,TRBV7-3,TRBJ2-2,CASSPHGDGELFF,TGTGCCAGCAGCCCTCACGGGGACGGGGAGCTGTTTTTT
.,TRBD2,TRBV5-1,TRBJ2-1,CASSLKLAGTSGIGSNEQFF,TGCGCCAGCAGCTTAAAGTTGGCCGGGACTAGCGGAATAGGGAGCAATGAGCAGTTCTTC
.,.,TRBV6-1,TRBJ2-1,CASSERVGSSYNEQFF,TGTGCCAGCAGTGAACGGGTCGGGAGTTCCTACAATGAGCAGTTCTTC